The 5 T cell receptor beta chains listed next were all sequenced from one sample in a study of Tregs in tolerant kidney transplant recipients. This table comes from immunoSEQ multiplex PCR, and its TCRdb copy is limited to in-frame clones, with some not included. The repertoire holds tens of thousands of clones, with 80% to 90% as singletons. The sequencing sample was made of CD4+ T cells from blood. All receptors derive from a human donor in good health.

The gene calls are TRBV10-3 and TRBJ2-5, with D maybe TRBD2 (7 bases). The germline V gene encodes CDR1 ENHRY and CDR2 SYGVKD. Trimming pared 6 bases from V and 5 bases from J, leaving 13 bases between. This CDR3 is 13 amino acids long. The CDR3 loop reads CAISGGPGETQYF. The CDR3, as DNA: TGTGCCATCAGCGGGGGGCCGGGGGAGACCCAGTACTTC.

The chain recombines TRBV19 with TRBJ1-5, with a possible D match to TRBD1 (6 bases). CDR1 LNHDA and CDR2 SQIVND come from the germline V gene (reference sequence). Trimming stripped 3 bases from V and 0 bases from J, with 9 bases between. The CDR3 loop spans 15 amino acids. CDR3 bases: TGTGCCAGTAGTATGTGGGGGGCTAGCAATCAGCCCCAGCATTTT. This translates into CASSMWGASNQPQHF.

The rearrangement joins TRBV28 to TRBJ1-2; the match to TRBD1 covers 11 bases. Germline CDR1 and CDR2: MDHEN and SYDVKM. The length of the CDR3 is 15 residues. The junction had 7 bases not matched to a gene; V was cut back by 4 bases and J by 6 bases. CDR3 nucleotide sequence: TGTGCCAGCAGTTCGCCGGGACAGGGGGTAAATGGCTACACCTTC. Translation gives CASSSPGQGVNGYTF.

This chain links TRBV11-3 with TRBJ2-3; tentatively, D is TRBD1 or TRBD2 (5 bases each). Germline V lookup: CDR1 SGHNT, CDR2 YENEEA. With 3 bases removed from V and 8 bases from J, the gap between germline ends came to 21 bases. The CDR3 covers 16 residues. CDR3 in DNA: TGTGCCAGCAGCTTCGGGACGCCTGGAGGTTTGGGTACGCAGTATTTT. The encoded protein is CASSFGTPGGLGTQYF. Full variable domain (rest looked up from reference TRBV11-3 and TRBJ2-3): EAGVVQSPRYKIIEKKQPVAFWCNPISGHNTLYWYLQNLGQGPELLIRYENEEAVDDSQLPKDRFSAERLKGVDSTLKIQPAELGDSAVYLCASSFGTPGGLGTQYFGPGTRLTVL.

This clone was recorded only once. The chain is built from TRBV7-9 and TRBJ2-1, with 9 positions matching TRBD2. The CDR3 runs to 17 residues. Germline loops: CDR1 SEHNR, CDR2 FQNEAQ (reference sequence). The ends lost 0 bases at V and 2 bases at J; junction bases unmatched: 5. The DNA for the CDR3 is TGTGCCAGCAGCTTAGCGCCTAGCGGGGTCCCCTACAATGAGCAGTTCTTC. It is translated as CASSLAPSGVPYNEQFF.